The clone carrying this TCR beta chain has only a few counts. Its antigen is unidentified. Sequencing used immunoSEQ multiplex PCR; TCRdb keeps in-frame clones, though not all of them. The sample holds approximately 20,000 clones; about 60% are singletons and the top ten take around 10%. V lost 2 bases, J lost 5 bases, and 10 bases lay in between. Germline CDR1 KGHSH, CDR2 LQKENI. The CDR3 covers 13 residues. This entry belongs to a study of CD4 T cells in relation to SARS-CoV-2 and coronaviruses. Across the whole study: ViraFEST: approximately 10-day antigen culture of PBMCs, then TCR beta CDR3 sequencing. Study results and caveats: SARS-CoV-2-driven expansion was significantly weaker in crossreactive than monoreactive clones.

Before the COVID-19 pandemic, during about 2011-2019, CD4+ T cells were taken from unexposed donors. After ten to eleven days of culture, CD4+ T cells were isolated. As cell numbers allowed, unexposed-donor CD4+ T cells faced SARS-CoV-2 S/N and four cold-coronavirus spikes. The V gene is TRBV18, the J gene TRBJ2-7; D call uncertain. Sequencing was performed on CD4+ T cells from PBMCs, cultured in vitro. The source is a human donor in good health. CDR3 nucleotide sequence: TGTGCCAGCTCACCATCCGGGCTCGACGAGCAGTACTTC. This sequence encodes CASSPSGLDEQYF.